This TCR beta chain originates from a study of shared clonotypes between healthy human individuals. General study results and limits: Non-shared clonotypes had lower generation probabilities than those shared by all four donors.

Assay: immunoSEQ multiplex PCR; the TCRdb copy retains only in-frame clones and omits some. The sample contains about 2.1 million clones, roughly 93% of which appear only once. A note on this clone: Its cognate antigen is unknown. The same CDR3 can be traced to other DNA sequences in this sample.

Selected positively for CCR7 and CD45RO-negative, naive CD8 cells excluded terminally differentiated effector memory CD45RA+ cells. With 6 bases removed from V and 3 bases from J, the gap between germline ends came to 14 bases. The CDR3 totals 13 residues. Germline V gene lookup returns CDR1 SQVTM and CDR2 ANQGSEA. The sample consisted of naive CD8+ T cells from PBMCs. The chain uses TRBV29-1 and TRBJ1-1, with D maybe TRBD1 (5 bases). The sequence was obtained from a man aged 18 to 30 in good health. Some clones in this sample may be carry-over from other donors' samples. The CDR3 DNA is TGCAGCGTGGTTGGGGGTGCGTACACTGAAGCTTTCTTT. Protein sequence: CSVVGGAYTEAFF. Full variable domain (remainder filled in from reference TRBV29-1 and TRBJ1-1): SAVISQKPSRDICQRGTSLTIQCQVDSQVTMMFWYRQQPGQSLTLIATANQGSEATYESGFVIDKFPISRPNLTFSTLTVSNMSPEDSSIYLCSVVGGAYTEAFFGQGTRLTVV.